This T cell receptor beta chain was observed in a study of T cell responses to AZD1222 COVID-19 vaccine. The data were produced by immunoSEQ multiplex PCR, yet TCRdb's version contains in-frame clones alone and is incomplete. Among more than 100,000 clones, roughly 93% were seen once, and the ten largest hold more than 4.5%. CDR1 SGHVS and CDR2 FQNEAQ come from the germline V gene. V was trimmed by 5 bases and J by 2 bases, leaving 14 bases between them. The CDR3 is made up of 15 amino acids. The material was peripheral blood, obtained on day 0 of AZD1222 vaccination. The receptor was derived from an adult in good health. The chain is built from TRBV7-8 and TRBJ2-3; D may be TRBD1 (6 bases). CDR3 region: CASSLPGQNTDTQYF. The CDR3 DNA is TGTGCCAGCAGCCTCCCCGGACAGAACACAGATACGCAGTATTTT. Based on the CDR3 plus reference TRBV7-8 and TRBJ2-3, the full variable domain is GAGVSQSPRYKVAKRGQDVALRCDPISGHVSLFWYQQALGQGPEFLTYFQNEAQLDKSGLPSDRFFAERPEGSVSTLKIQRTQQEDSAVYLCASSLPGQNTDTQYFGPGTRLTVL.